The rows below give T cell receptor beta chains drawn from one sample of a study of response to subunit inactivated influenza vaccine. TCRdb re-analysed the RT-PCR reads in MiXCR, keeping a single row per CDR3 protein. The sample includes around 750,000 distinct CDR3 sequences, 20% to 25% of them seen just once. The source was PBMCs from blood, collected 5 days after vaccination. Every receptor here comes from a man aged 45-60 years who received an inactivated influenza vaccine. Both conserved end residues are part of each CDR3. A D gene is named only where the DNA matches it firmly. Some rows mark clone size as missing; the rest say once, few, many or name a class of expanded clone.

abundance	d_gene	v_gene	j_gene	CDR3nt	CDR3aa
-	TRBD2	TRBV6-2/TRBV6-3	TRBJ2-7	TGTGCCAGCAGTTCAAGGCTAGCGGGGGTCTCCTACGAGCAGTACTTC	CASSSRLAGVSYEQYF
-	-	TRBV7-2	TRBJ2-7	TGTGCCAGCAGCTTCCCCGGCGGGTCCTACGAGCAGTACTTC	CASSFPGGSYEQYF
-	-	TRBV5-1	TRBJ1-3	TGCGCCAGCAGCTTGGAGGTCTCACGGCGCTCTGGAAACACCATATATTTT	CASSLEVSRRSGNTIYF
-	-	TRBV24-1	TRBJ2-2	TGTGCCACCAGTGATTTTGCAAACGCGAACACCGGGGAGCTGTTTTTT	CATSDFANANTGELFF
-	TRBD1	TRBV28	TRBJ2-3	TGTGCCAGCAGTTTATGGACAGGGGGTACAGATACGCAGTATTTT	CASSLWTGGTDTQYF
-	-	TRBV5-6	TRBJ2-2	TGTGCCAGCAGCTTGGAATCGATTACCGGGGAGCTGTTTTTT	CASSLESITGELFF
-	-	TRBV9	TRBJ1-1	TGTGCCAGCAGCCCCCTCGGGGGGGCACGGAACACTGAAGCTTTCTTT	CASSPLGGARNTEAFF
few	-	TRBV7-9	TRBJ2-5	TGTGCCAGCAGCTTATACTCGTCAGAGACCCAGTACTTC	CASSLYSSETQYF
many	-	TRBV12-3/TRBV12-4	TRBJ2-2	TGTGCCAGCAGCGTCGGCAGGACAAACACCGGGGAGCTGTTTTTT	CASSVGRTNTGELFF
-	-	TRBV20-1	TRBJ1-1	TGCAGTGCTAGGAGACCTAGGCCAAACGAAGCTTTCTTT	CSARRPRPNEAFF
-	-	TRBV7-2	TRBJ1-2	TGTGCCAGCAGCTTAGCGCAGCCTCCAACTCATGGCTACACCTTC	CASSLAQPPTHGYTF
-	-	TRBV2	TRBJ1-2	TGTGCCAGCAGTGCTAAGACGGTCTATGGCTACACCTTC	CASSAKTVYGYTF
-	TRBD2	TRBV19	TRBJ2-3	TGTGCCAGTGGTTCGGCGGGAGCACCAGATACGCAGTATTTT	CASGSAGAPDTQYF
-	-	TRBV12-3/TRBV12-4	TRBJ1-1	TGTGCCAGCAGCCTACAGGGAATCCCTGAAGCTTTCTTT	CASSLQGIPEAFF
few	TRBD1	TRBV5-1	TRBJ1-1	TGCGCCAGTAAACTAGGGGACAGCATGAACACTGAAGCTTTCTTT	CASKLGDSMNTEAFF
few	-	TRBV20-1	TRBJ2-5	TGCAGTGCTAGCCCCGGGACATCATCTAGGGGCCAGTACTTC	CSASPGTSSRGQYF
few	TRBD1	TRBV5-1	TRBJ2-7	TGCGCCAGCAGCACCGGACAGGGAACACACGAGCAGTACTTC	CASSTGQGTHEQYF
-	-	TRBV7-3	TRBJ2-1	TGTTCGGCGAGCTCCTGCAATGAGCAGTTCTTC	CSASSCNEQFF
few	TRBD1	TRBV28	TRBJ1-5	TGTGCCAGCAGTTGGTTCGGGACAGGGGATAGCAATCAGCCCCAGCATTTT	CASSWFGTGDSNQPQHF